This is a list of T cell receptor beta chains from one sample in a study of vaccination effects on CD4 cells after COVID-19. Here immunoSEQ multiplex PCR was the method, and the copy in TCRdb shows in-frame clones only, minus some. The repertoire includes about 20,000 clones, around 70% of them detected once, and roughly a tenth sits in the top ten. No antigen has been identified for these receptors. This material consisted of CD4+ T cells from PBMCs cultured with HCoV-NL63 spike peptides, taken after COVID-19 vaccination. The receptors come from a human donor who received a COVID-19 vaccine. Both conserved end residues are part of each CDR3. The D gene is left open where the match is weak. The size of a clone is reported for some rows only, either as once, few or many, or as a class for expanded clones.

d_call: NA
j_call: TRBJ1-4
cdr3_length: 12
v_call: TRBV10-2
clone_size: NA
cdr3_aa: CASSGGGEKLFF
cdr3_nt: TGCGCCAGCAGTGGTGGGGGTGAAAAACTGTTTTTT

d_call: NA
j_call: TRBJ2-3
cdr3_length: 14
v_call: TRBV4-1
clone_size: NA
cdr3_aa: CASSQGSPGDTQYF
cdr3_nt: TGCGCCAGCAGCCAAGGATCCCCAGGAGATACGCAGTATTTT

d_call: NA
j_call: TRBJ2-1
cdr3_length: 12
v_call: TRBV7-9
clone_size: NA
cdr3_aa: CASSLGSEGQFF
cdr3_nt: TGTGCCAGCAGCTTAGGATCCGAGGGTCAGTTCTTC

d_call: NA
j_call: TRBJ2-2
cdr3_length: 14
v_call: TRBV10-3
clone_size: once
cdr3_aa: CASLGNSRTGELFF
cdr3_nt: TGTGCCTCCTTGGGTAACAGTCGCACCGGGGAGCTGTTTTTT

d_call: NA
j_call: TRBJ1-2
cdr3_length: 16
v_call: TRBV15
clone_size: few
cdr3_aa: CATSRDLGQGERGYTF
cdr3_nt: TGTGCCACCAGCAGAGATTTGGGCCAGGGAGAGCGGGGCTACACCTTC

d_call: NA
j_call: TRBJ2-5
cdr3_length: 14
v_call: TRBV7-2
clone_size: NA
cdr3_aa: CASSLSSAQETQYF
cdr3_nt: TGTGCCAGCAGCTTAAGTAGTGCCCAAGAGACCCAGTACTTC

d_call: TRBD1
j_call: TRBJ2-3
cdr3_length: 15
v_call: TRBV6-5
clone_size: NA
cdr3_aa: CASKYRGPSTDTQYF
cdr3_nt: TGTGCCAGCAAATACAGGGGGCCTAGCACAGATACGCAGTATTTT

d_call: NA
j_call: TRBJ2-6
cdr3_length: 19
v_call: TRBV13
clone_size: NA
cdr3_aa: CASSSVPGSPLSGANVLTF
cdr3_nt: TGTGCCAGCAGCTCCGTTCCAGGGTCCCCACTCTCTGGGGCCAACGTCCTGACTTTC

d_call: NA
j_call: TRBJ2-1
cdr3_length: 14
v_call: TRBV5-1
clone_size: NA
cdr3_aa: CASSLSRGTNEQFF
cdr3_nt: TGCGCCAGCAGCTTGTCCAGGGGTACGAATGAGCAGTTCTTC

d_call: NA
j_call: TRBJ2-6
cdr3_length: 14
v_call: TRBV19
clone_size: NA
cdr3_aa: CASSMGSGANVLTF
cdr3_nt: TGTGCCAGTAGTATGGGATCTGGGGCCAACGTCCTGACTTTC

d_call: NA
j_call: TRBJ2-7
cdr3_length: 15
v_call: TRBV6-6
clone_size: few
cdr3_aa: CASSYSPGVAYEQYF
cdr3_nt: TGTGCCAGCAGTTACTCGCCAGGGGTGGCCTACGAGCAGTACTTC

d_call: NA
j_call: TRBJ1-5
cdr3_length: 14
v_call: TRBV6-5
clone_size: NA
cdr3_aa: CASRGSNSNQPQHF
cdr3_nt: TGTGCCAGCAGGGGGTCGAATAGCAATCAGCCCCAGCATTTT

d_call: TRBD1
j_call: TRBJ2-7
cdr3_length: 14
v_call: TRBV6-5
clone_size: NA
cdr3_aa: CASSIDRGGYEQYF
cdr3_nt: TGTGCCAGCAGCATCGACAGGGGAGGCTACGAGCAGTACTTC

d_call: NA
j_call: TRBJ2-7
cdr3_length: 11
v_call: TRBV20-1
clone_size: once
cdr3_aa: CSAIDSYEQYF
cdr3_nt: TGCAGTGCGATCGACAGCTACGAGCAGTACTTC

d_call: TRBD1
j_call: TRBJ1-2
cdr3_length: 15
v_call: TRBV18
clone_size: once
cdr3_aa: CASSPLPRGDYGYTF
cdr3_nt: TGTGCCAGCTCACCACTTCCCAGGGGGGACTATGGCTACACCTTC

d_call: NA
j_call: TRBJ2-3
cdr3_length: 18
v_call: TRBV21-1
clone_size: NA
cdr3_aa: CASSKSASGGRPSDTQYF
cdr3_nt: TGTGCCAGCAGCAAATCCGCTAGCGGGGGGCGGCCTTCAGATACGCAGTATTTT

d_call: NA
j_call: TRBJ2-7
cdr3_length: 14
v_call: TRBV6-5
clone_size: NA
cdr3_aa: CASSYIQDYYEQYF
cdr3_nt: TGTGCCAGCAGTTACATTCAGGACTACTACGAGCAGTACTTC

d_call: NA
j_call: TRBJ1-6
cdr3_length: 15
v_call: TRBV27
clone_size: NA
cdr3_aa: CASSLGRAPESPLHF
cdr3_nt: TGTGCCAGCAGTTTAGGCCGGGCTCCCGAGTCACCCCTCCACTTT

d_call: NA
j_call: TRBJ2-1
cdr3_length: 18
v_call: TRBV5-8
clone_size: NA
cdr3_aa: CASSLVRGGGSSYNEQFF
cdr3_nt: TGTGCCAGCAGCTTGGTTCGGGGAGGGGGGAGCTCCTACAATGAGCAGTTCTTC

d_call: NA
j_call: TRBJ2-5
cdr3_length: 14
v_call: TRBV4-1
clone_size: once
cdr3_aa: CASSQDSGEETQYF
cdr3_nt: TGCGCCAGCAGCCAAGACTCGGGGGAAGAGACCCAGTACTTC

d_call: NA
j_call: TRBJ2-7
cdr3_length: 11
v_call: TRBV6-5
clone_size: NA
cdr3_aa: CASRGSYEQYF
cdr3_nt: TGTGCCAGCAGGGGATCCTACGAGCAGTACTTC

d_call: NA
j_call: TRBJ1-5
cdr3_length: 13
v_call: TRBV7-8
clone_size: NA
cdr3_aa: CASSLLGKQPQHF
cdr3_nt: TGTGCCAGCAGCTTATTGGGGAAACAGCCCCAGCATTTT

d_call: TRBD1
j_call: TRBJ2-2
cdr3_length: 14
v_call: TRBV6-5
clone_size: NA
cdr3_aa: CASRTGGNTGELFF
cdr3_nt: TGTGCCAGCCGGACAGGGGGGAACACCGGGGAGCTGTTTTTT

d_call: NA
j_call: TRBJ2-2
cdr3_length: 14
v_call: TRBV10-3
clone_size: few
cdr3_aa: CAVDVGQGTGELFF
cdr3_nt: TGTGCCGTCGATGTGGGTCAGGGGACCGGGGAGCTGTTTTTT

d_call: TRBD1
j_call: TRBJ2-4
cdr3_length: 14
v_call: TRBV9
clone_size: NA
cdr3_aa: CASSAETGGDIQYF
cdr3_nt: TGTGCCAGCAGCGCTGAGACAGGGGGAGACATTCAGTACTTC

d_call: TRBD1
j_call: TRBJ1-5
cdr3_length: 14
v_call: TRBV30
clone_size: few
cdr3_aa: CAWSPGGAYQPQHF
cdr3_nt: TGTGCCTGGAGTCCAGGGGGCGCTTATCAGCCCCAGCATTTT

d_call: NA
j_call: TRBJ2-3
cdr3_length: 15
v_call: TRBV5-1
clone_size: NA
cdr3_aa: CASSLGGSSTDTQYF
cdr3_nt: TGCGCCAGCAGCTTGGGGGGCTCTAGCACAGATACGCAGTATTTT

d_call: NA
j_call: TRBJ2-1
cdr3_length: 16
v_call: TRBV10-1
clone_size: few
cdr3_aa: CASRAQAEWGRVEQFF
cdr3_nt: TGCGCCAGCAGAGCTCAAGCCGAGTGGGGAAGGGTTGAGCAGTTCTTC

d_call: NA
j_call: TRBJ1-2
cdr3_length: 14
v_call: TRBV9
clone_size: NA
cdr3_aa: CASSVQQGAYGYTF
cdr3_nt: TGTGCCAGCAGCGTACAACAGGGAGCCTATGGCTACACCTTC

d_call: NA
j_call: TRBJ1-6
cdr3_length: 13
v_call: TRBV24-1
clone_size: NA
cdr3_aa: CATQTVPNSPLHF
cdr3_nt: TGTGCCACCCAGACAGTACCAAATTCACCCCTCCACTTT

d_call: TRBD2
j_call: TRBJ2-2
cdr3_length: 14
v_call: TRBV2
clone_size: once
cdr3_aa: CASMRDYYAGELFF
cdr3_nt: TGTGCCAGCATGAGGGACTACTATGCCGGGGAGCTGTTTTTT

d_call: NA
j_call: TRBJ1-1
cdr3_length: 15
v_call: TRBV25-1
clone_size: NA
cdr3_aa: CASSELGTANTEAFF
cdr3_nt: TGTGCCAGCAGTGAATTGGGGACTGCGAACACTGAAGCTTTCTTT

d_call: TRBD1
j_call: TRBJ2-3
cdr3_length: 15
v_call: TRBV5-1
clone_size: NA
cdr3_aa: CASSRGQTSTDTQYF
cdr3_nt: TGCGCCAGCAGCCGGGGACAGACTAGCACAGATACGCAGTATTTT

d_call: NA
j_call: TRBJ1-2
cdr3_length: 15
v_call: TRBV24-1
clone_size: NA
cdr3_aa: CATSDKQPGLYGYTF
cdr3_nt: TGTGCCACCAGTGACAAACAACCGGGCCTCTATGGCTACACCTTC

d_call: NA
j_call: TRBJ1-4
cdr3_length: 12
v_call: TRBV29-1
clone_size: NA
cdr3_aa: CSVVLENEKLFF
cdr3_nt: TGCAGCGTTGTCCTCGAAAATGAAAAACTGTTTTTT

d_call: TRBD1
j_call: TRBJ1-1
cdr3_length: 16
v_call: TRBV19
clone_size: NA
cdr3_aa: CASSGTGTGQNTEAFF
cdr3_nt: TGTGCCAGTAGTGGAACCGGGACAGGGCAGAACACTGAAGCTTTCTTT

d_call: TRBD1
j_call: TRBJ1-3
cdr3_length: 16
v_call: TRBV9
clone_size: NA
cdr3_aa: CASSGGQGWSGNTIYF
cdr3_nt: TGTGCCAGCAGCGGCGGACAGGGGTGGTCTGGAAACACCATATATTTT

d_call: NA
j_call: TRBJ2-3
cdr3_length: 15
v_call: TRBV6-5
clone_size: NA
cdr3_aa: CASRRRVQLGDTQYF
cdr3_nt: TGTGCCAGCAGGAGAAGGGTGCAGCTGGGAGATACGCAGTATTTT

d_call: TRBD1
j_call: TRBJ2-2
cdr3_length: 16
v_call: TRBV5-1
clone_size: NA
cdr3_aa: CASSGGQGIGTGELFF
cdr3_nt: TGCGCCAGCAGCGGGGGACAGGGGATTGGTACCGGGGAGCTGTTTTTT

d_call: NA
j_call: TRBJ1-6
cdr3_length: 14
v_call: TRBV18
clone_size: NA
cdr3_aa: CASSPLTANSPLHF
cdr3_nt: TGTGCCAGCTCACCACTAACAGCTAATTCACCCCTCCACTTT